Sequencing of this T cell receptor (beta chain) was carried out in a study of T cells in Graves' hyperthyroidism and ophthalmopathy. Researchers took RNA transcripts and amplified the TCR beta CDR3 regions from them. First-round RT-PCR with HTBI primers amplified the TCR CDR3 region. TCRdb analysed the multiplex PCR reads with MiXCR anew, one entry per CDR3 protein. Among 700,000 or so distinct CDR3 sequences listed, less than 20% were seen once. The CDR3 has 15 amino acids. Germline lookup yields CDR1 DFQATT and CDR2 SNEGSKA (reference sequence). The V end lost 0 bases, the J end lost 4 bases, and 16 bases lay between the germline ends. This clonotype was seen more than once but under ten times. Disease duration under 2 months; hyperthyroidism patients were aged 18 to 65. Exclusion of a patient resulted from uncontrolled infection, other autoimmune disease, pregnancy or lactation.

The sequence came from a man younger than 35 with Graves' hyperthyroidism. The V and J genes are TRBV20-1 and TRBJ2-7; TRBD2 might be the D (6 bases). The specimen sequenced was blood. The CDR3 coding sequence is TGCAGTGCTAGAGATTCCGGCGGGACCCCATACGAGCAGTACTTC. This codes for CSARDSGGTPYEQYF.